This T cell receptor beta chain was identified during a study of a mutant IDH1 vaccine in newly diagnosed glioma. Comments on this clone: Its matching antigen is unknown.

Here immunoSEQ multiplex PCR was the method, and the copy in TCRdb shows in-frame clones only, minus some. Here the sample spans roughly 51,000 clones, approximately 84% being singletons. The time point denotes: week 47, end of study. Doses comprised 300 ug of mutant IDH1 20-mer peptide each, plus topical imiquimod. The V gene end was trimmed by 6 bases and the J gene end by 7 bases; junction bases not matched to a gene: 11. Germline V CDR1 and CDR2: SEHNR, FQNEAQ (reference sequence). The CDR3 spans 14 residues. The chain uses TRBV7-9 and TRBJ1-1, with 7 bases that match TRBD1. The sequencing here drew on PBMCs, taken from a glioma patient whose treatment included an IDH1 peptide vaccine. The origin of this receptor is a young woman with glioma. Some clones in this sample may be carry-over from other donors' samples. The CDR3: CASRYPGTASEAFF. The CDR3 DNA reads as TGTGCCAGCAGATATCCCGGGACAGCCAGTGAAGCTTTCTTT. The variable domain in full, completed from reference TRBV7-9 and TRBJ1-1, reads DTGVSQNPRHKITKRGQNVTFRCDPISEHNRLYWYRQTLGQGPEFLTYFQNEAQLEKSRLLSDRFSAERPKGSFSTLEIQRTEQGDSAMYLCASRYPGTASEAFFGQGTRLTVV.